A selection of T cell receptor beta chains follows, all from one sample in a study of blood T cells in healthy people across ages. TCRdb fed the 5' RACE reads into MiXCR, producing one record per CDR3 protein. The sample lists about 970,000 distinct CDR3 sequences, 45% to 60% occurring once. Sequencing was performed on blood. The receptors derive from a woman aged 55-69 years in good health. CDR3s include the opening cysteine and the closing phenylalanine or tryptophan. Each record gives: J gene, V gene, D gene, CDR3 length, clone size, CDR3 DNA, CDR3 protein. The D gene is left open where the match is weak. Part of the rows lack a size; the others show once, few, many or a class for expanded clones.

J: TRBJ2-7
V: TRBV28
D: .
length: 12
size: many
DNA: TGTGCCAGCAGTTTTGAGCGCTACGAGCAGTACTTC
CDR3: CASSFERYEQYF

J: TRBJ1-2
V: TRBV4-2
D: .
length: 13
size: .
DNA: TGTGCCAGCAGCCCACCCTCCGTCGGTGGCTACACCTTC
CDR3: CASSPPSVGGYTF

J: TRBJ2-1
V: TRBV5-1
D: .
length: 16
size: .
DNA: TGCGCCAGCAGCTTGTCTCTGGAACTCAGCTACAATGAGCAGTTCTTC
CDR3: CASSLSLELSYNEQFF

J: TRBJ2-2
V: TRBV27
D: .
length: 15
size: .
DNA: TGTGCCAGCAGTTATTCAGTTACGAACACCGGGGAGCTGTTTTTT
CDR3: CASSYSVTNTGELFF

J: TRBJ2-7
V: TRBV12-3/TRBV12-4
D: .
length: 15
size: .
DNA: TGTGCCAGCAGTAGTAGCAGGGTTTTTGCCTACGAGCAGTACTTC
CDR3: CASSSSRVFAYEQYF

J: TRBJ2-1
V: TRBV28
D: .
length: 11
size: .
DNA: TGTGCCAGCAGTTTGAAATTGCAGCAGTTCTTC
CDR3: CASSLKLQQFF

J: TRBJ2-7
V: TRBV7-2
D: TRBD2
length: 15
size: .
DNA: TGTGCCAGCAGCTTAAGAGCGGGAGCGGGCTACGAGCAGTACTTC
CDR3: CASSLRAGAGYEQYF

J: TRBJ2-5
V: TRBV20-1
D: .
length: 14
size: few
DNA: TGCAGTGCTAGTTCCCTTTTTATTCAAGAGACCCAGTACTTC
CDR3: CSASSLFIQETQYF

J: TRBJ1-4
V: TRBV3-1
D: .
length: 12
size: once
DNA: TGTGCCAGCGGCTATACAGATGAAAAACTGTTTTTT
CDR3: CASGYTDEKLFF

J: TRBJ2-5
V: TRBV7-6
D: .
length: 14
size: .
DNA: TGTGCCAGCACCCAGTGGTCCGTGGAAGAGACCCAGTACTTC
CDR3: CASTQWSVEETQYF

J: TRBJ2-7
V: TRBV6-1
D: .
length: 15
size: few
DNA: TGTGCCAGCACAGGTCAGCAGGGCCCAATCTACGAGCAGTACTTC
CDR3: CASTGQQGPIYEQYF

J: TRBJ2-3
V: TRBV4-1
D: .
length: 17
size: few
DNA: TGCGCCAGCAGCCTGGGCAGGGGACCAAGGAGCACAGATACGCAGTATTTT
CDR3: CASSLGRGPRSTDTQYF

J: TRBJ2-5
V: TRBV27
D: .
length: 13
size: few
DNA: TGTGCCAGCAGTTGGTTTAGAGGAGAGACCCAGTACTTC
CDR3: CASSWFRGETQYF

J: TRBJ2-3
V: TRBV20-1
D: TRBD2
length: 15
size: .
DNA: TGCAGTGCTACCACGCCGGGACTACACACAGATACGCAGTATTTT
CDR3: CSATTPGLHTDTQYF

J: TRBJ2-3
V: TRBV20-1
D: .
length: 13
size: .
DNA: TGCAGTGCTAACCCCTTGCACGCAGATACGCAGTATTTT
CDR3: CSANPLHADTQYF

J: TRBJ2-3
V: TRBV7-2
D: .
length: 15
size: .
DNA: TGTGCCAGCAGCTTTGCGGCCGCAGTGGCAGATACGCAGTATTTT
CDR3: CASSFAAAVADTQYF

J: TRBJ2-7
V: TRBV10-3
D: TRBD2
length: 14
size: few
DNA: TGTGCCATCAGTGAGGTCGGCGGGAGAGACGAGCAGTACTTC
CDR3: CAISEVGGRDEQYF

J: TRBJ1-4
V: TRBV28
D: .
length: 14
size: few
DNA: TGTGCCAGCGAGGACGACAGGAGTAATGAAAAACTGTTTTTT
CDR3: CASEDDRSNEKLFF

J: TRBJ2-4
V: TRBV7-8
D: TRBD2
length: 18
size: .
DNA: TGTGCCAGCAGCTTAGGGACTAGCGGGCAAGTTTCCAAAAACATTCAGTACTTC
CDR3: CASSLGTSGQVSKNIQYF

J: TRBJ2-5
V: TRBV29-1
D: .
length: 11
size: many
DNA: TGCAGCGCAGGTGGCCAAGAGACCCAGTACTTC
CDR3: CSAGGQETQYF

J: TRBJ2-5
V: TRBV4-2
D: .
length: 13
size: .
DNA: TGTGCCAGCAGCCAAGAGGTCCAAGAGACCCAGTACTTC
CDR3: CASSQEVQETQYF

J: TRBJ2-7
V: TRBV7-9
D: TRBD1
length: 16
size: .
DNA: TGTGCCAGCAGCTCGGCCTTTAGGGGGCCCTCCTACGAGCAGTACTTC
CDR3: CASSSAFRGPSYEQYF

J: TRBJ2-1
V: TRBV20-1
D: .
length: 16
size: .
DNA: TGCAGTGCTAGAGATAGGCCGGCCTCTTCCTACAATGAGCAGTTCTTC
CDR3: CSARDRPASSYNEQFF

J: TRBJ2-5
V: TRBV4-1
D: TRBD1
length: 16
size: few
DNA: TGCGCCAGCAGCCACACCCTGGGACAGCTCCAAGAGACCCAGTACTTC
CDR3: CASSHTLGQLQETQYF

J: TRBJ2-7
V: TRBV12-3/TRBV12-4
D: .
length: 14
size: .
DNA: TGTGCCAGCAGAATAAATGGGTTGACCTACGAGCAGTACTTC
CDR3: CASRINGLTYEQYF

J: TRBJ2-1
V: TRBV7-8
D: .
length: 16
size: .
DNA: TGTGCCAGCAATGAGTTGGTCGGAAGGCCTGTTAATGAGCAGTTCTTC
CDR3: CASNELVGRPVNEQFF

J: TRBJ2-5
V: TRBV20-1
D: .
length: 15
size: few
DNA: TGCAGTGCTAGACCGCCGGGACGGAAGCAAGAGACCCAGTACTTC
CDR3: CSARPPGRKQETQYF

J: TRBJ2-3
V: TRBV20-1
D: TRBD2
length: 16
size: .
DNA: TGCAGTGCCAGGCTAGGACTAGCGGGATTCACAGATACGCAGTATTTT
CDR3: CSARLGLAGFTDTQYF

J: TRBJ2-2
V: TRBV12-3/TRBV12-4
D: TRBD2
length: 15
size: .
DNA: TGTGCCAGCAGTCCTCTGACTAGCAGAACCGGGGAGCTGTTTTTT
CDR3: CASSPLTSRTGELFF

J: TRBJ1-1
V: TRBV20-1
D: .
length: 12
size: .
DNA: TGCAGTGCTAATCAGGGTCCCACTGAAGCTTTCTTT
CDR3: CSANQGPTEAFF

J: TRBJ2-1
V: TRBV20-1
D: TRBD2
length: 12
size: few
DNA: TGCAGTGGCGGGAGCTCCTACAATGAGCAGTTCTTC
CDR3: CSGGSSYNEQFF

J: TRBJ1-2
V: TRBV27
D: .
length: 12
size: .
DNA: TGTGCCCCTCAAGGGAGGGAGGGTGGCTACACCTTC
CDR3: CAPQGREGGYTF

J: TRBJ2-1
V: TRBV29-1
D: TRBD2
length: 15
size: .
DNA: TGCAGCGTCCCGAAGCGGGGGAGCTCCTACAATGAGCAGTTCTTC
CDR3: CSVPKRGSSYNEQFF

J: TRBJ1-2
V: TRBV9
D: .
length: 12
size: .
DNA: TGTGCCAGCAGCACCTCAGGTTCCGGCTACACCTTC
CDR3: CASSTSGSGYTF

J: TRBJ2-7
V: TRBV20-1
D: TRBD1
length: 14
size: .
DNA: TGCAGTGTAAGGATGGACAGGGGACCCTACGAGCAGTACTTC
CDR3: CSVRMDRGPYEQYF

J: TRBJ2-7
V: TRBV6-6
D: .
length: 13
size: .
DNA: TGTGCCAGCAGCCCCACTAGAGTAGCCGAGCAGTACTTC
CDR3: CASSPTRVAEQYF

J: TRBJ2-1
V: TRBV18
D: .
length: 16
size: .
DNA: TGTGCCAGCTCACCATCGGGCTCCCTCTTCTACAATGAGCAGTTCTTC
CDR3: CASSPSGSLFYNEQFF

J: TRBJ2-7
V: TRBV6-2/TRBV6-3
D: TRBD2
length: 11
size: .
DNA: TGTGCCAGCTGGGGGGGCTACGAGCAGTACTTC
CDR3: CASWGGYEQYF

J: TRBJ2-2
V: TRBV13
D: .
length: 12
size: .
DNA: TGTGCCAGCAGCGAGCAATCGGGGGAGCTGTTTTTT
CDR3: CASSEQSGELFF

J: TRBJ2-7
V: TRBV3-1
D: TRBD2
length: 15
size: .
DNA: TGTGCCAGCAGCGATCGGACTAGCGGGTCCTACGAGCAGTACTTC
CDR3: CASSDRTSGSYEQYF

J: TRBJ2-3
V: TRBV7-2
D: .
length: 12
size: few
DNA: TGTGCCAGCAGCCGCCCCACATATACGCAGTATTTT
CDR3: CASSRPTYTQYF

J: TRBJ1-4
V: TRBV5-1
D: .
length: 16
size: .
DNA: TGCGCCAGCAGCTTGGGAAGGCCAGCAACTAATGAAAAACTGTTTTTT
CDR3: CASSLGRPATNEKLFF

J: TRBJ2-7
V: TRBV5-1
D: TRBD2
length: 17
size: .
DNA: TGCGCCATCCTTGGTCTACAAGCGGGTCCCACGGGGGGCGAGCAGTACTTC
CDR3: CAILGLQAGPTGGEQYF

J: TRBJ2-7
V: TRBV7-2
D: TRBD2
length: 13
size: many
DNA: TGTGCCAGCAGCTACCTGGCGGGAGATCGCGAGTACTTC
CDR3: CASSYLAGDREYF

J: TRBJ1-2
V: TRBV30
D: TRBD1
length: 15
size: .
DNA: TGTGCCTGGAGACCGGACAGGGGGCTTGGGTATGGCTACACCTTC
CDR3: CAWRPDRGLGYGYTF

J: TRBJ1-1
V: TRBV27
D: .
length: 14
size: .
DNA: TGTGCCAGCAGCTTCCGACAGGCGGACACTGAAGCTTTCTTT
CDR3: CASSFRQADTEAFF

J: TRBJ2-1
V: TRBV28
D: .
length: 14
size: few
DNA: TGTGCCAGCCTCCGTGGGACAAAGATGAATGAGCGGTTCTTC
CDR3: CASLRGTKMNERFF

J: TRBJ2-5
V: TRBV2
D: .
length: 13
size: few
DNA: TGTGCCAGCAGCGGGGGGCGAAGAGAGACCCAGTACTTC
CDR3: CASSGGRRETQYF

J: TRBJ2-7
V: TRBV20-1
D: TRBD2
length: 15
size: .
DNA: TGCAGTGCTCACTCCAGCCGGGCGGGAGCTGGCGAGCAGTACTTC
CDR3: CSAHSSRAGAGEQYF

J: TRBJ1-6
V: TRBV20-1
D: .
length: 14
size: .
DNA: TGCAGTGCTAGACTTACAGAAGGCAATTCACCCCTCCACTTT
CDR3: CSARLTEGNSPLHF

J: TRBJ2-3
V: TRBV7-2
D: TRBD1
length: 16
size: .
DNA: TGTGCCAGCAGCTTTACAGGGGGCGCGACAGGGGATACGCAGTATTTT
CDR3: CASSFTGGATGDTQYF

J: TRBJ2-7
V: TRBV7-2
D: .
length: 15
size: once
DNA: TGTGCCAGCAGCCCTAGGGTGGGAGTCTACAATGAGCAGTACTTC
CDR3: CASSPRVGVYNEQYF

J: TRBJ1-2
V: TRBV5-1
D: .
length: 14
size: .
DNA: TGCGCCAGCAACTTGGATGGGGCTGGCTATGGCTACACCTTC
CDR3: CASNLDGAGYGYTF

J: TRBJ2-5
V: TRBV29-1
D: .
length: 11
size: .
DNA: TGCAGCGCGGATCAGGGGGAGACCCAGTACTTC
CDR3: CSADQGETQYF

J: TRBJ2-7
V: TRBV7-9
D: .
length: 13
size: few
DNA: TGTGCCAGCACCGGGGCGGGAACCCCCACCCAGTACTTC
CDR3: CASTGAGTPTQYF

J: TRBJ2-7
V: TRBV5-1
D: .
length: 14
size: .
DNA: TGCGCCAGCAGCACAGAGCTGACCCCCTCCGAGCAGTACTTC
CDR3: CASSTELTPSEQYF

J: TRBJ2-6
V: TRBV9
D: .
length: 15
size: .
DNA: TGTGCCAGCTCGGTAACAACCTCTGGGGCCAACGTCCTGACTTTC
CDR3: CASSVTTSGANVLTF

J: TRBJ2-3
V: TRBV3-1
D: .
length: 15
size: few
DNA: TGTGCCAGCAGCCAATACCCAGGGGAGGAAGATACGCAGTATTTT
CDR3: CASSQYPGEEDTQYF

J: TRBJ2-7
V: TRBV2
D: .
length: 15
size: .
DNA: TGTGCCAGCAGGGCCCAAGGGCAGAAAACCTACGAGCAGTACTTC
CDR3: CASRAQGQKTYEQYF